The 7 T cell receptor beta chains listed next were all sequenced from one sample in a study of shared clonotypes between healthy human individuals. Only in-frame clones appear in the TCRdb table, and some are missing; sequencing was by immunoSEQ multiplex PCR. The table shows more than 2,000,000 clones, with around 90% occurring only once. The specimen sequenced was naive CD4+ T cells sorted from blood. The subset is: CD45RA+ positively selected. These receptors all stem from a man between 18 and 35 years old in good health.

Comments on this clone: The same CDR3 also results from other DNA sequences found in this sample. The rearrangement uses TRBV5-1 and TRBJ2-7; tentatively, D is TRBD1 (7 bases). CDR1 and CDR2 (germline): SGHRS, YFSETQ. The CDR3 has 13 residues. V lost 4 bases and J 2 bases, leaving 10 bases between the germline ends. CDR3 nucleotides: TGCGCCAGCAGCCGGGGGACAGCCTACGAGCAGTACTTC. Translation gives CASSRGTAYEQYF.

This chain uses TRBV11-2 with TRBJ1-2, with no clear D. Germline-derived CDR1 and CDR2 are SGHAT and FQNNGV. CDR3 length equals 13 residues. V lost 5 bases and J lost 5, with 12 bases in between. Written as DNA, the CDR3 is TGTGCCAGCAGCCGCCCTAATTCTTATGGCTACACCTTC. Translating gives CASSRPNSYGYTF.

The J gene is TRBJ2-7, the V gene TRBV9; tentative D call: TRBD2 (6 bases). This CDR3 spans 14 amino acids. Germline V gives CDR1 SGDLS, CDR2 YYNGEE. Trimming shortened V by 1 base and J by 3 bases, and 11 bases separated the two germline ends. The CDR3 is CASSVQEGNYEQYF. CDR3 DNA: TGTGCCAGCAGCGTACAGGAGGGGAACTACGAGCAGTACTTC.

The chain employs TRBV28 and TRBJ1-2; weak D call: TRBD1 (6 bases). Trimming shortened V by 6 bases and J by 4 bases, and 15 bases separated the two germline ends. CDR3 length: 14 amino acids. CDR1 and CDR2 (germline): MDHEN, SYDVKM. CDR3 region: CASSLGGTRYGYTF. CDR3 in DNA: TGTGCCAGCAGCCTAGGGGGGACACGCTATGGCTACACCTTC.

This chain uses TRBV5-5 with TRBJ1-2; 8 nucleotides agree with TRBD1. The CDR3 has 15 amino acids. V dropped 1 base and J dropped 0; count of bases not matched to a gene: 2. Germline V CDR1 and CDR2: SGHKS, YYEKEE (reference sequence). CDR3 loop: CASSLRTGSNYGYTF. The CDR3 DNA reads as TGTGCCAGCAGCTTGCGGACAGGGTCTAACTATGGCTACACCTTC.

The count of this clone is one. The DNA of the CDR3 is TGTGCTAGTGGGGGGGCAGGTTTGGCCTACGAGCAGTACTTC. Translation: CASGGAGLAYEQYF. The chain employs TRBV12-5 and TRBJ2-7; TRBD1 is a possible D gene (6 bases). Germline V CDR1 and CDR2: LGHNT, FRNRAP. The V end was cut by 6 bases, the J end by 2 bases, with 14 bases between. CDR3 size: 14 residues.

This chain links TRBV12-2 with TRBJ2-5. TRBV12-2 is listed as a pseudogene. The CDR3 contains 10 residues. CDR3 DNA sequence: TGTGCAAGTTCACCCGAGACCCAGTACTTC. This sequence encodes CASSPETQYF.